These 6 T cell receptor beta chains originate from one sample sequenced in a study of PD-L1 blockade in urothelial cancer. Libraries were prepared by immunoSEQ multiplex PCR; TCRdb keeps only in-frame clonotypes and omits some of them. The sample records approximately 70,000 clones, roughly nine tenths being singletons. The source material was PBMCs, sampled around atezolizumab (anti-PD-L1) treatment. The origin of the receptors is a man between 60 and 75 years old with urothelial cancer.

Turning to this clone: An end of the junction does not agree with germline; a read error may underlie this. The rearrangement joins TRBV5-4 to TRBJ2-3, with 11 bases fitting TRBD1. Germline values: CDR1 SGHNT, CDR2 YYREEE (reference sequence). The CDR3 has 12 residues. In DNA, the CDR3 is TGTGCCAGCAGCTTGCGGGGACAGGGGGATAGTTTT. Its translation is CASSLRGQGDSF.

This clone was seen only once. The genes are TRBV23-1 and TRBJ1-2; no clear D. TRBV23-1 is an ORF, and what it does is uncertain. V gave up 5 bases and J gave up 4 bases, with 14 bases separating them. The CDR3 extends over 14 amino acids. CDR3 loop: CASSFITRGYGYTF. CDR3 DNA sequence: TGCGCCAGCAGTTTTATCACACGGGGCTATGGCTACACCTTC.

The chain couples TRBV5-1 to TRBJ2-5; tentative D call: TRBD2 (7 bases). V was trimmed by 4 bases and J by 4 bases, leaving 14 bases between them. This CDR3 has 14 residues. CDR1 SGHRS and CDR2 YFSETQ come from the germline V gene. The CDR3 sequence is CASSPGGFIETQYF. For the CDR3, the DNA is TGCGCCAGCAGCCCGGGGGGCTTCATAGAGACCCAGTACTTC.

The V and J genes are TRBV7-2 and TRBJ1-1; the D is unclear. V shed 1 base and J shed 7 bases, with 13 bases lying between them. The germline gives CDR1 SGHTA, CDR2 FQGNSA. The CDR3 is made up of 14 amino acids. The CDR3 bases are TGTGCCAGCAGCTTAGGCGGCAGTATAATTGAAGCTTTCTTT. It codes for CASSLGGSIIEAFF.

The chain couples TRBV4-1 to TRBJ2-4, with D possibly matching TRBD2 (5 bases). The CDR3 is made up of 15 amino acids. Per the germline V gene, CDR1 is MGHRA and CDR2 is YSYEKL. V lost 4 bases and J 1 base, leaving 11 bases between the germline ends. Here the CDR3 DNA reads TGCGCCAGCAGCCCAATCGGGGAGGCCAAAAACATTCAGTACTTC. This gives the protein CASSPIGEAKNIQYF.

The genes are TRBV6-1 and TRBJ2-1, with 7 positions matching TRBD2. Trimming cost V 2 bases and J 2 bases; bases outside gene matches: 3. The CDR3 is 15 amino acids. Germline V gene data show CDR1 as MNHNS and CDR2 as SASEGT. The CDR3 DNA reads as TGTGCCAGCAGTGAACAGCGGGGCCCCTACAATGAGCAGTTCTTC. It codes for CASSEQRGPYNEQFF.